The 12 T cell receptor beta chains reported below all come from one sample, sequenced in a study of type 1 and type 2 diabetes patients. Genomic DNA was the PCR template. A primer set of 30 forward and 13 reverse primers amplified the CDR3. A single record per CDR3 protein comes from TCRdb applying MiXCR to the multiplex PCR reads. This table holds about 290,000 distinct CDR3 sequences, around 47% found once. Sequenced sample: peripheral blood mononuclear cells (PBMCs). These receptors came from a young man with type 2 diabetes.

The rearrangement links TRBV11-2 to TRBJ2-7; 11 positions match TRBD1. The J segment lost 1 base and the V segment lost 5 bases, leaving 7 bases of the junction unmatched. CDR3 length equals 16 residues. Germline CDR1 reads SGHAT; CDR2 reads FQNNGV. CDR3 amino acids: CASSPGQGAGSYEQYF. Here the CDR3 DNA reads TGTGCCAGCAGCCCCGGACAGGGGGCAGGATCCTACGAGCAGTACTTC.

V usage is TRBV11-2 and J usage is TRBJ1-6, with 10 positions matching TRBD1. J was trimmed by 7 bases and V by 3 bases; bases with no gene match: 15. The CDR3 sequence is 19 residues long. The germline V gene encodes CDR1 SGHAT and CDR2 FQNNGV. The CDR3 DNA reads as TGTGCCAGCAGCTTGGCAATGGGACAGGGGACGGGGAACAATTCACCCCTCCACTTT. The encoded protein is CASSLAMGQGTGNNSPLHF. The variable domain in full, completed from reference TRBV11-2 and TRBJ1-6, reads EAGVAQSPRYKIIEKRQSVAFWCNPISGHATLYWYQQILGQGPKLLIQFQNNGVVDDSQLPKDRFSAERLKGVDSTLKIQPAKLEDSAVYLCASSLAMGQGTGNNSPLHFGNGTRLTVT.

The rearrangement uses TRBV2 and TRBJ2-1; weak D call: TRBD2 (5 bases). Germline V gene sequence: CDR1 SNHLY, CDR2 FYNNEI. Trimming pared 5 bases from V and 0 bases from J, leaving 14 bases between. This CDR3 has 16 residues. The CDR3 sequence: CASSYEEDHSYNEQFF. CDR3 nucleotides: TGTGCCAGCAGTTATGAGGAGGACCACTCCTACAATGAGCAGTTCTTC.

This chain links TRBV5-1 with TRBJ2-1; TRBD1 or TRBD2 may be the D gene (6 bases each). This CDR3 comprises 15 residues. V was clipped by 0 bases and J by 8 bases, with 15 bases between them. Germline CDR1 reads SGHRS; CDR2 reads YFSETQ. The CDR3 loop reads CASSLEVSGEDEQFF. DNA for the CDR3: TGCGCCAGCAGCTTGGAGGTTTCAGGGGAGGATGAGCAGTTCTTC.

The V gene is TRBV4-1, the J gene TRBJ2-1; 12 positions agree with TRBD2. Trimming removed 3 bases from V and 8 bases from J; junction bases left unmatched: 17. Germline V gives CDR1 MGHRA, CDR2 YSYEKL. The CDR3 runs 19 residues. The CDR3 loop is CASSQIRGLAGPRRDEQFF. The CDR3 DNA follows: TGCGCCAGCAGCCAGATCCGAGGACTAGCGGGACCAAGACGGGATGAGCAGTTCTTC.

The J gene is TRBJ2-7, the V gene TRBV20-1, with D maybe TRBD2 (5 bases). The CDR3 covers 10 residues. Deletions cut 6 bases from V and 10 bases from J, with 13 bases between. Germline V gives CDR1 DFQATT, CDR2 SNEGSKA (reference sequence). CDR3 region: CSALTPGQYF. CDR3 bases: TGCAGTGCACTAACTCCGGGACAGTACTTC.

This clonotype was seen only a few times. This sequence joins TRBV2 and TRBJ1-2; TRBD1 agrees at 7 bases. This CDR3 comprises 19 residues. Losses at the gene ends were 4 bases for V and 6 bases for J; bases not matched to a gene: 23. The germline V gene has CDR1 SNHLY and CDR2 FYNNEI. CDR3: CASSAPSRDSPQQSDGYTF. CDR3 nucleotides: TGTGCCAGCAGTGCTCCCTCTCGGGACAGTCCTCAACAATCGGATGGCTACACCTTC.

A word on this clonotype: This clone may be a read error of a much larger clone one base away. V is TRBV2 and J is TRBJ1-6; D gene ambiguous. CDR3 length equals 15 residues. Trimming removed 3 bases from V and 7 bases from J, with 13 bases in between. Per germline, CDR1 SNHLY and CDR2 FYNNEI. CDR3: CASSEDRSSNSPLHF. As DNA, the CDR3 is TGTGCCAGCAGTGAGGACCGATCTTCGAATTCACCCCTCCACTTT.

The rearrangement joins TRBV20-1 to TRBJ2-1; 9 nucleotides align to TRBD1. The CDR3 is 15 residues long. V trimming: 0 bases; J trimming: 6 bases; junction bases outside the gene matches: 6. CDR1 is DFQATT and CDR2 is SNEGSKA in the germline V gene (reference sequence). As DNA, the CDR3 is TGCAGTGCTAGAGATTTCAGGGACAGGGTCAATGAGCAGTTCTTC. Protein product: CSARDFRDRVNEQFF.

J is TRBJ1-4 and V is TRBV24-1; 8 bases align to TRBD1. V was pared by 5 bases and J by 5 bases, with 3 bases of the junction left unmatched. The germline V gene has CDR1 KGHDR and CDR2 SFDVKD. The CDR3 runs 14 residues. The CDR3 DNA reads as TGTGCCACCAGTGGCGGGACAGGCAATGAAAAACTGTTTTTT. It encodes CATSGGTGNEKLFF.

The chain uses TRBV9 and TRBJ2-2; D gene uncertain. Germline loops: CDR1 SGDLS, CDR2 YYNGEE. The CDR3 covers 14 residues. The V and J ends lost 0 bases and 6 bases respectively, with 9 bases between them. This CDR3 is CASSVAGVPGELFF. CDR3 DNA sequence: TGTGCCAGCAGCGTAGCGGGCGTGCCCGGGGAGCTGTTTTTT. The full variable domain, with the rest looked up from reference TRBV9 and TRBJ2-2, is DSGVTQTPKHLITATGQRVTLRCSPRSGDLSVYWYQQSLDQGLQFLIQYYNGEERAKGNILERFSAQQFPDLHSELNLSSLELGDSALYFCASSVAGVPGELFFGEGSRLTVL.

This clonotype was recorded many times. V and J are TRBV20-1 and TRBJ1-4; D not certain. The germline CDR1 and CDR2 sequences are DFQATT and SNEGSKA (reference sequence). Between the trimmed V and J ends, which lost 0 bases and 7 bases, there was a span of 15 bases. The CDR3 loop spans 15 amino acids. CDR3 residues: CSARDRRGGGEKLFF. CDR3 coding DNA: TGCAGTGCTAGAGACCGACGTGGTGGTGGTGAAAAACTGTTTTTT.